The 10 T cell receptor beta chains presented below share a single source sample, sequenced in a study of T-cell reconstitution after alpha-beta-depleted transplantation in children. Unique molecular identifiers were incorporated when the TCRbeta library was constructed. TCRdb re-derived calls from the PCR reads in MiXCR, one entry per CDR3 protein. The table has about 230,000 distinct CDR3 sequences, under 13% seen once. The sample consisted of PBMCs, taken before TCRalphabeta/CD19-depleted stem cell transplant. Source of these receptors: a child less than two years old with acute myeloid leukemia, due to receive a stem cell transplant.

At least ten counts were recorded for this clonotype. The chain employs TRBV12-5 and TRBJ2-2, with D unclear. The ends were cut back, 3 bases at V and 8 bases at J, with 7 bases in the middle. Germline values: CDR1 LGHNT, CDR2 FRNRAP. The CDR3 is 12 residues long. The CDR3 DNA reads as TGTGCTAGTGGTTTTTCGCCGGGGGAGCTGTTTTTT. Protein sequence: CASGFSPGELFF.

This clonotype has at least ten counts. The chain joins TRBV5-5 to TRBJ2-3; D call uncertain. The ends were cut back, 3 bases at V and 4 bases at J, with 9 bases in the middle. Germline V gene data show CDR1 as SGHKS and CDR2 as YYEKEE (reference sequence). This CDR3 contains 13 residues. CDR3 region: CASSSLSSDTQYF. CDR3 DNA sequence: TGTGCCAGCAGCTCCCTGTCGTCAGATACGCAGTATTTT.

Worth noting for this clonotype: This may stem from a read error, because a much larger clone lies one nucleotide away. The V gene is TRBV28, the J gene TRBJ1-1; D might be TRBD1 (5 bases). The germline V gene has CDR1 MDHEN and CDR2 SYDVKM. This CDR3 contains 20 residues. The CDR3 DNA sequence: TGTGCCAGCAGTTTATCGCGGGGGGTCTACGTAAGCTACATGAACACTGCAGCTTTCTTT. It is translated as CASSLSRGVYVSYMNTAAFF.

This clonotype was counted at least ten times. V gene TRBV12-3 or TRBV12-4 combines with J gene TRBJ1-5; TRBD1 matches at 7 bases. Trimming at V came to 3 bases and at J to 0 bases, leaving 8 bases not matched to a gene. This CDR3 spans 17 amino acids. The CDR3 DNA reads TGTGCCAGCAGTTTCTTCCGGGACAGCCTTAGCAATCAGCCCCAGCATTTT. It encodes CASSFFRDSLSNQPQHF.

This clonotype was seen at least ten times. The chain combines TRBV5-4 with TRBJ2-1, with a weak D call TRBD1 (6 bases). CDR1 is SGHNT, CDR2 YYREEE, per germline (reference sequence). V was cut by 0 bases and J by 0 bases, with 10 bases left in between. This CDR3 comprises 16 residues. In DNA, the CDR3 is TGTGCCAGCAGCTTGGGGGGGCGAAGCTCCTACAATGAGCAGTTCTTC. Amino acid sequence: CASSLGGRSSYNEQFF.

Many counts were recorded for this clonotype. The junction shows a germline mismatch at one end, possibly a read error. The chain couples TRBV18 to TRBJ1-1; D unresolved. Germline V lookup: CDR1 KGHSH, CDR2 LQKENI. The CDR3 totals 13 residues. CDR3 sequence: CASSKGTNTEAFF. CDR3 nucleotide sequence: TGTGCTAGCTCAAAGGGAACAAACACTGAAGCTTTCTTT. Supplemented by reference TRBV18 and TRBJ1-1, the full variable domain reads NAGVMQNPRHLVRRRGQEARLRCSPMKGHSHVYWYRQLPEEGLKFMVYLQKENIIDESGMPKERFSAEFPKEGPSILRIQQVVRGDSAAYFCASSKGTNTEAFFGQGTRLTVV.

This clonotype was found many times. This chain links TRBV12-3 or TRBV12-4 with TRBJ1-2; 8 bases map to TRBD1. The CDR3 has 15 residues. V lost 7 bases to trimming and J lost 1 base; unmatched junction nucleotides: 8. The CDR3 here is CASTGQGDRNYGYTF. Here the CDR3 DNA reads TGTGCCAGCACCGGACAGGGCGACCGTAACTATGGCTACACCTTC.

At least ten counts were recorded for this clonotype. For the CDR3, the DNA is TGCAGCGTTGAAGGGGGGGAGAGTGAAAAACTGTTTTTT. The encoded protein is CSVEGGESEKLFF. The chain has TRBV29-1 and TRBJ1-4; weak D call: TRBD1 (5 bases). Germline lookup yields CDR1 SQVTM and CDR2 ANQGSEA. V was cut by 1 base and J by 7 bases, with 10 bases left in between. The CDR3 sequence is 13 residues long.

This clonotype was counted only a few times. The chain combines TRBV27 with TRBJ2-7, with D perhaps matching TRBD1 (6 bases). V dropped 4 bases and J dropped 3 bases, with 16 bases sitting between them. CDR1 and CDR2 from the germline V gene are MNHEY and SMNVEV (reference sequence). The CDR3 loop spans 15 amino acids. The CDR3 loop is CASSWGRAAHYEQYF. The DNA for the CDR3 is TGTGCCAGCAGTTGGGGGCGAGCGGCGCACTACGAGCAGTACTTC.

J is TRBJ2-7 and V is TRBV5-5; D not certain. Trimming left V 3 bases short and J 3 bases short, with 4 bases between. Germline V gives CDR1 SGHKS, CDR2 YYEKEE (reference sequence). The CDR3 covers 11 residues. This CDR3 is CASSWSYEQYF. DNA of the CDR3: TGTGCCAGCAGCTGGAGCTACGAGCAGTACTTC.